Below are 12 T cell receptor beta chains sequenced from a single sample in a study of shared clonotypes between healthy human individuals. The assay was immunoSEQ multiplex PCR, and TCRdb's table has in-frame clones only and misses some. The profile shows hundreds of thousands of clones, 75% to 80% of them singletons. The sample was PBMCs. The source of these receptors is a woman in her forties in good health. Some clones in this sample may be carry-over from other donors' samples.

This clone was recorded at least ten times. The same CDR3 is also encoded by other DNA sequences in this sample. The chain employs TRBV4-1 and TRBJ2-1; TRBD2 matches at 15 bases. The V segment lost 3 bases and the J segment 1 base; nucleotides outside the gene matches: 4. CDR3 length: 18 residues. Germline lookup yields CDR1 MGHRA and CDR2 YSYEKL. The CDR3 sequence is CASSHGLAGGKSYNEQFF. CDR3 nucleotide sequence: TGCGCCAGCAGCCACGGACTAGCGGGAGGGAAATCCTACAATGAGCAGTTCTTC.

This clone was recorded a few times. This chain links TRBV30 with TRBJ2-1; 8 nucleotides align to TRBD2. With V trimmed by 2 bases and J by 9 bases, 12 bases remained unmatched. The CDR3 contains 15 residues. Germline CDR1 GTSNPN, CDR2 SVGIG (reference sequence). CDR3 region: CAWSSDRTGGGEQFF. The CDR3 nucleotides read TGTGCCTGGAGTTCCGATAGGACGGGAGGGGGTGAGCAGTTCTTC.

The genes are TRBV30 and TRBJ1-3; D is unresolved. Trimming removed 3 bases from V and 4 bases from J, with 13 bases in between. CDR3 length equals 14 residues. Germline CDR1 and CDR2: GTSNPN and SVGIG (reference sequence). CDR3 sequence: CAWSTGQVGNTIYF. The DNA for the CDR3 is TGTGCCTGGAGCACTGGGCAGGTCGGAAACACCATATATTTT.

This sequence joins TRBV4-2 and TRBJ2-7, with 9 bases lining up with TRBD1. The CDR3 contains 15 residues. Per germline, CDR1 LGHNA and CDR2 YNFKEQ. The ends lost 0 bases at V and 3 bases at J; junction bases unmatched: 3. CDR3 in DNA: TGTGCCAGCAGCCAAGAAAGACAGGGGGACTACGAGCAGTACTTC. Translation gives CASSQERQGDYEQYF.

This clone is a singleton in its sample. This chain uses TRBV7-3 with TRBJ2-7, with TRBD1 matching over 9 bases. Germline CDR1 and CDR2: SGHTA and FQGTGA. This CDR3 has 13 amino acids. V lost 5 bases and J lost 7; bases outside the gene matches: 6. CDR3 loop: CASSKDRGGEQYF. The CDR3 DNA reads TGTGCCAGCAGCAAGGACAGGGGAGGGGAGCAGTACTTC. Variable domain in full (rest from reference TRBV7-3 and TRBJ2-7): GAGVSQTPSNKVTEKGKYVELRCDPISGHTALYWYRQSLGQGPEFLIYFQGTGAADDSGLPNDRFFAVRPEGSVSTLKIQRTERGDSAVYLCASSKDRGGEQYFGPGTRLTVT.

This clone occurred a few times. The V call is TRBV28, the J call TRBJ1-2; 8 bases align to TRBD1. The CDR3 consists of 15 residues. V shed 6 bases and J 2 bases; nucleotides not matched to a gene: 8. Germline V CDR1 and CDR2: MDHEN, SYDVKM. CDR3 loop: CASSRDRGSNYGYTF. DNA for the CDR3: TGTGCCAGCAGCCGCGACAGGGGTTCAAACTATGGCTACACCTTC.

This clone has just a few counts. V usage is TRBV28 and J usage is TRBJ1-2; 10 bases fit TRBD1. Germline assignment: CDR1 MDHEN and CDR2 SYDVKM. The V and J ends lost 2 bases and 8 bases, in that order; junction bases with no gene match: 20. The CDR3 has 19 residues. CDR3 residues: CASSLPNGRSTGTGVGYTF. CDR3 nucleotides: TGTGCCAGCAGTTTACCCAACGGACGATCTACCGGGACAGGGGTCGGCTACACCTTC.

This clone appeared once. The chain is built from TRBV2 and TRBJ1-5; 10 nucleotides match TRBD1. This CDR3 is 16 amino acids long. Germline assignment: CDR1 SNHLY and CDR2 FYNNEI. V gave up 6 bases and J gave up 0 bases; unmatched junction bases: 5. CDR3 amino acids: CASRTGTGDSNQPQHF. The CDR3 nucleotides read TGTGCCAGCAGGACCGGGACAGGGGATAGCAATCAGCCCCAGCATTTT.

The V call is TRBV6-1, the J call TRBJ1-1; D not certain. CDR3 size: 12 residues. From germline, CDR1 is MNHNS and CDR2 SASEGT. V was pared by 6 bases and J by 4 bases, with 9 bases between. The CDR3 sequence: CASSQWVTEAFF. DNA for the CDR3: TGTGCCAGCAGCCAGTGGGTCACTGAAGCTTTCTTT.

This sequence joins TRBV7-6 and TRBJ2-7; TRBD1 matches 7 bases. J was trimmed by 2 bases and V by 1 base; bases with no gene match: 2. The CDR3 consists of 14 residues. Germline-derived CDR1 and CDR2 are SGHVS and FNYEAQ. Here the CDR3 DNA reads TGTGCCAGCAGCTTAGGACAGGGAACCTACGAGCAGTACTTC. This sequence encodes CASSLGQGTYEQYF.

The V and J genes are TRBV18 and TRBJ2-7; 11 positions agree with TRBD1. The V gene's germline CDR1 is KGHSH and CDR2 LQKENI. The CDR3 has 14 amino acids. The J segment lost 6 bases and the V segment lost 3 bases, leaving 4 bases of the junction unmatched. CDR3 region: CASSPGQGAREQYF. The CDR3 DNA reads TGTGCCAGCTCACCCGGACAGGGGGCTCGCGAGCAGTACTTC.

This chain uses TRBV6-5 with TRBJ2-1; the match to TRBD1 covers 9 bases. The junction had 5 bases not matched to a gene; V was cut back by 6 bases and J by 2 bases. CDR1 and CDR2 (germline): MNHEY, SVGAGI. This CDR3 has 15 residues. The CDR3 DNA follows: TGTGCCAGCAGATTAGGGACAGGGACCTACAATGAGCAGTTCTTC. Translated: CASRLGTGTYNEQFF.